This TCR beta chain stems from a study of blood T cell repertoires in COVID-19. On the study more broadly: The United States, Italy and Spain provided the acute and convalescent COVID-19 samples. T cells, B-cell-depleted T cells, or PBMCs provided the cDNA or gDNA that served as material.

Authors' data handling: The assay estimated nucleated cells by amplifying reference gene primers. TCRdb's table, derived via immunoSEQ multiplex PCR, lists solely in-frame clones and lacks some. That table gives V, J and clone size, and the DNA gave D and trimming. The sample records under 250,000 clones, roughly 84% being singletons. With V trimmed by 3 bases and J by 2 bases, 5 bases remained unmatched. Germline V gene sequence: CDR1 SGHRS, CDR2 YFSETQ. The CDR3 has 15 residues. The V call is TRBV5-1, the J call TRBJ2-1, with 7 bases that match TRBD1. Sequencing was performed on peripheral blood. This receptor was identified in a woman aged 40 to 50 who had recovered from COVID-19. The CDR3 DNA reads as TGCGCCAGCAGCTCTCAGGGGGTAACCTACAATGAGCAGTTCTTC. Residues: CASSSQGVTYNEQFF. The whole variable domain, remainder taken from reference TRBV5-1 and TRBJ2-1, is KAGVTQTPRYLIKTRGQQVTLSCSPISGHRSVSWYQQTPGQGLQFLFEYFSETQRNKGNFPGRFSGRQFSNSRSEMNVSTLELGDSALYLCASSSQGVTYNEQFFGPGTRLTVL.